This T cell receptor beta chain was obtained from a study of blood T cell repertoires in COVID-19 (dated by TCRdb to about 2020). Study-level background: Samples from collaborators originated in the United States, Italy and Spain and spanned both the acute and convalescent phases of COVID-19. The material from the prospective study consisted of cDNA or gDNA derived from T cells, B-cell-depleted T cells, or PBMCs. Subjects who had been exposed to COVID-19, were actively infected with it, or had recovered from it provided the deeply sampled blood TCRbeta repertoires that made up the dataset. A freely available public database, intended as a resource for researchers studying the immune response to SARS-CoV-2, is where the repertoires were released. Samples were obtained from the ongoing ImmuneRACE study (first 160 participants) and from some 1,300 subjects provided by 6 global collaborators. Sample metadata almost always included a de-identified subject ID, COVID-19 status, age in years and sex. Where HLA class I and class II types were available, the types were taken from metadata supplied by the sample provider, not from assay-based typing. The research as a whole found: The quantity of clinical and demographic metadata differed by source and by participant and was supplied without curation.

There are 13 amino acids in the CDR3, from cysteine to phenylalanine inclusive. The read is trimmed to its CDR3 DNA, 39 bases read in frame from base 1. CDR1 SQVTM and CDR2 ANQGSEA are derived from the germline V gene. Trimmed from V: 7 bases; trimmed from J: 2 bases; junction bases lacking a gene match: 3. Each collaborating institution followed its own protocols to collect whole blood in K2EDTA tubes. For TCRbeta analysis, collaborator samples were shipped as frozen whole blood, as isolated PBMCs, or as DNA extracted from either sample type. TCRbeta CDR3 regions were amplified from genomic DNA using the immunoSEQ Assay, a bias-controlled multiplex PCR. As for how the authors treated the data: The number of nucleated cells in each sample was estimated by amplification of reference gene primers within the assay. To quantify the absolute abundance of each unique TCRbeta CDR3 rearrangement, sequence reads were collapsed and filtered. For each sample, productive Simpson clonality was calculated as the square root of Simpson's diversity index over productive rearrangements. In TCRdb, the immuneACCESS table is reduced to in-frame sequences with V and J assigned. These tables do not hold every clone; where another copy was compared, an unresolved V gene accounts for under half, and the others remain unexplained. V and J calls and clone size are as listed in that table; D and trimming were resolved from the DNA. The sample has about 330,000 clones on record, more than 75% of them singletons. The top ten hold 3.5% to 4.5% of the sample.

Note on this clone: Its antigen is currently not known. No base quality values were provided; no much bigger clone lies one nucleotide off.

The rearrangement joined TRBV29-1 to TRBJ1-5, with TRBD1 identical over 9 junction bases. Material: peripheral blood. This clonotype originated in a woman aged 50 to 60 with active or convalescent COVID-19. The encoded CDR3 is CSAGQGGNQPQHF. The DNA reads TGCAGCGCGGGACAGGGTGGCAATCAGCCCCAGCATTTT.